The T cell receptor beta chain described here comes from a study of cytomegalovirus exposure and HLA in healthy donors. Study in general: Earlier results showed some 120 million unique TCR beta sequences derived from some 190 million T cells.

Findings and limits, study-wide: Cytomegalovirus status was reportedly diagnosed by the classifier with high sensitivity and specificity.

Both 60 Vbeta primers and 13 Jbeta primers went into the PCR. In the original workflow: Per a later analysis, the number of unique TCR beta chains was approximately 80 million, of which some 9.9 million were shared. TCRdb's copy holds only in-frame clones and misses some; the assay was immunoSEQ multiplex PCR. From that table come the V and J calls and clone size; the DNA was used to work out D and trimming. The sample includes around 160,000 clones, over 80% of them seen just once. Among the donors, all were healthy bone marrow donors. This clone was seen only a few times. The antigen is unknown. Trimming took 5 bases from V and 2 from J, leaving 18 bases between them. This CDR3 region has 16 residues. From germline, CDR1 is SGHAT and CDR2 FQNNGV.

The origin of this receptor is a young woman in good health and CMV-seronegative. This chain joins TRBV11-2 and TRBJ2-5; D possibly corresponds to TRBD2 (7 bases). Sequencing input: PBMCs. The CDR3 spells CASSRLWGGRQETQYF. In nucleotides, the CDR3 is TGTGCCAGCAGCCGCTTATGGGGGGGGCGACAAGAGACCCAGTACTTC.